These 13 T cell receptor beta chains were sequenced from one sample in a study of blood T cell repertoires in COVID-19. Assay: immunoSEQ multiplex PCR; the TCRdb copy retains only in-frame clones and omits some. Among 310,000 or so clones listed, 85% to 90% were seen once. Sequencing was performed on peripheral blood. These receptors all stem from a woman in her 30s with COVID-19, enrolled during active disease.

For this clone: The sample contains more than one DNA sequence encoding this CDR3. The chain couples TRBV24-1 to TRBJ2-7, with no clear D. In germline, CDR1 is KGHDR, CDR2 SFDVKD. The CDR3 is 13 residues long. The V end was cut by 1 base, the J end by 3 bases, with 6 bases between. CDR3 region: CATSDLNSYEQYF. CDR3 coding DNA: TGTGCCACCAGTGATTTAAACAGCTACGAGCAGTACTTC.

J is TRBJ2-3 and V is TRBV14; 7 bases line up with TRBD1. Trimming cost V 6 bases and J 1 base; bases outside gene matches: 4. The CDR3 consists of 14 residues. The V gene's germline CDR1 is SGHDN and CDR2 FVKESK. DNA for the CDR3: TGTGCCAGCAGGACGACAGGGCGCACAGATACGCAGTATTTT. As protein: CASRTTGRTDTQYF. Together with reference TRBV14 and TRBJ2-3, the CDR3 gives the full variable domain: EAGVTQFPSHSVIEKGQTVTLRCDPISGHDNLYWYRRVMGKEIKFLLHFVKESKQDESGMPNNRFLAERTGGTYSTLKVQPAELEDSGVYFCASRTTGRTDTQYFGPGTRLTVL.

The rearrangement links TRBV7-9 to TRBJ1-1; D unresolved. V dropped 4 bases and J dropped 3 bases, with 6 bases sitting between them. The CDR3 runs 12 residues. CDR1 and CDR2 from the germline V gene are SEHNR and FQNEAQ (reference sequence). The CDR3 here is CASSSSYTEAFF. DNA of the CDR3: TGTGCCAGCAGCTCCTCCTACACTGAAGCTTTCTTT.

The chain uses TRBV7-3 and TRBJ2-2, with a possible D match to TRBD1 (5 bases). The CDR3 has 16 amino acids. The germline V gene has CDR1 SGHTA and CDR2 FQGTGA. V shed 5 bases and J shed 6 bases, with 19 bases lying between them. The DNA of the CDR3 is TGTGCCAGCAGCCCATCGTCAGGGATCGGCGCCGGGGAGCTGTTTTTT. Amino acid sequence: CASSPSSGIGAGELFF.

The gene calls are TRBV30 and TRBJ2-5, with D maybe TRBD1 (5 bases). The CDR3 loop spans 12 amino acids. V was pared by 4 bases and J by 5 bases, with 11 bases between. Germline V gene data show CDR1 as GTSNPN and CDR2 as SVGIG (reference sequence). The CDR3 sequence: CAWIQGSETQYF. CDR3 in DNA: TGTGCCTGGATCCAGGGATCGGAGACCCAGTACTTC.

The J gene is TRBJ2-7, the V gene TRBV6-2 or TRBV6-3; a possible D gene is TRBD2 (6 bases). The CDR3 runs 16 residues. Germline assignment: CDR1 MNHEY and CDR2 SVGEGT. Trimming removed 2 bases from V and 1 base from J, with 15 bases in between. The CDR3 DNA sequence: TGTGCCAGCAGTTACGGCGAACTAGCTGTTTCCTACGAGCAGTACTTC. It codes for CASSYGELAVSYEQYF.

V is TRBV29-1 and J is TRBJ2-6; a possible D gene is TRBD2 (7 bases). V dropped 7 bases and J dropped 4 bases, with 11 bases sitting between them. Germline CDR1 SQVTM, CDR2 ANQGSEA. This CDR3 contains 13 residues. The CDR3 here is CSAAGAGANVLTF. The CDR3 DNA reads TGCAGCGCCGCGGGGGCCGGGGCCAACGTCCTGACTTTC. Drawing the rest from reference TRBV29-1 and TRBJ2-6, the complete variable domain is SAVISQKPSRDICQRGTSLTIQCQVDSQVTMMFWYRQQPGQSLTLIATANQGSEATYESGFVIDKFPISRPNLTFSTLTVSNMSPEDSSIYLCSAAGAGANVLTFGAGSRLTVL.

V gene TRBV5-1 combines with J gene TRBJ1-3; D is unclear. Germline lookup yields CDR1 SGHRS and CDR2 YFSETQ. Trimming shortened V by 0 bases and J by 4 bases, and 11 bases separated the two germline ends. The CDR3 length is 15 residues. CDR3 DNA: TGCGCCAGCAGCTTGGCCGTCGGCGGAGGAAACACCATATATTTT. Amino acids: CASSLAVGGGNTIYF.

This clone was found a few times. The V call is TRBV2, the J call TRBJ2-2; D not certain. The ends were cut back, 3 bases at V and 0 bases at J, with 11 bases in the middle. The CDR3 extends over 16 amino acids. Germline-derived CDR1 and CDR2 are SNHLY and FYNNEI. The DNA for the CDR3 is TGTGCCAGCAGTGAGAACAGTCCCCCGAACACCGGGGAGCTGTTTTTT. Its protein product is CASSENSPPNTGELFF.

This rearrangement joins TRBV7-9 to TRBJ1-5; D unresolved. Trimming took off 1 base at V and 4 bases at J, with 8 bases between the two ends. CDR1 is SEHNR and CDR2 is FQNEAQ in the germline V gene (reference sequence). The CDR3 contains 14 residues. The CDR3 sequence is CASSLGGGNQPQHF. The CDR3 coding sequence is TGTGCCAGCAGCTTAGGAGGAGGGAATCAGCCCCAGCATTTT.

On this clone: The same CDR3 can be traced to other DNA sequences in this sample. The chain combines TRBV28 with TRBJ2-2; D is possibly TRBD2 (5 bases). CDR1 and CDR2 from the germline V gene are MDHEN and SYDVKM. This CDR3 has 13 amino acids. V gave up 3 bases and J gave up 4 bases, with 6 bases separating them. The chain's CDR3 is CASSFRGTGELFF. The DNA of the CDR3 is TGTGCCAGCAGTTTCCGGGGCACCGGGGAGCTGTTTTTT.

The rearrangement uses TRBV6-6 and TRBJ2-5, with D possibly TRBD2 on 6 matching bases. V shed 6 bases and J shed 4 bases, with 15 bases lying between them. The germline V gene encodes CDR1 MNHNY and CDR2 SVGAGI (reference sequence). The CDR3 runs to 14 residues. The CDR3 DNA reads as TGTGCCAGCAGATCCGGGGGATGGGGAGAGACCCAGTACTTC. Translation gives CASRSGGWGETQYF.

A single count supports this clone. The chain carries TRBV19 and TRBJ2-1, with 9 bases lining up with TRBD2. This CDR3 region has 20 residues. The germline V gene encodes CDR1 LNHDA and CDR2 SQIVND (reference sequence). Germline trimming cut 3 bases from V and 7 bases from J; bases unmatched to any gene: 22. CDR3 sequence reads: CASSMILGGSGRIGINEQFF. The CDR3 DNA reads TGTGCCAGTAGTATGATTCTCGGCGGGAGCGGGAGGATTGGGATTAATGAGCAGTTCTTC.